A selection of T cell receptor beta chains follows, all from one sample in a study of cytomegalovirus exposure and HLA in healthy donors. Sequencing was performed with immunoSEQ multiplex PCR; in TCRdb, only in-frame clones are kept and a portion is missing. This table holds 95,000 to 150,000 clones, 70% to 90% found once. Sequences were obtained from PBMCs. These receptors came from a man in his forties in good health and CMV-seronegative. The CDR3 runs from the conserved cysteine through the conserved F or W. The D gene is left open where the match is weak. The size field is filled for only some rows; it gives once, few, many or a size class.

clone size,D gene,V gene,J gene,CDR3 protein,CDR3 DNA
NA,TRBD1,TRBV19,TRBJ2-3,CASTRTGGDDTQYF,TGTGCCAGTACCCGGACAGGGGGCGACGATACGCAGTATTTT
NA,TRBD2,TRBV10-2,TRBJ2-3,CASKAGGADTQYF,TGCGCCAGCAAGGCGGGGGGGGCGGATACGCAGTATTTT
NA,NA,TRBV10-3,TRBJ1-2,CAIRPTGDGYTF,TGTGCCATCAGACCGACAGGAGATGGCTACACCTTC
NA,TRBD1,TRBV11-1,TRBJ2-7,CASTPGGGYEQYF,TGTGCCAGCACCCCAGGGGGCGGTTACGAGCAGTACTTC
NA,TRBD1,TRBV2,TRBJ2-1,CASSKALGTGVSHEQFF,TGTGCCAGCAGTAAAGCGCTCGGAACAGGGGTTTCCCATGAGCAGTTCTTC
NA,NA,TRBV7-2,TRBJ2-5,CASSLGARQETQYF,TGTGCCAGCAGCTTAGGAGCCCGCCAAGAGACCCAGTACTTC
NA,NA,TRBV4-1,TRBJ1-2,CASSQDEVLNYGYTF,TGCGCCAGCAGCCAAGATGAGGTCTTGAACTATGGCTACACCTTC
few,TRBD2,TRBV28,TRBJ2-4,CASGGPSGRALAKNIQYF,TGTGCCTCTGGGGGGCCGAGCGGGAGGGCCTTGGCCAAAAACATTCAGTACTTC
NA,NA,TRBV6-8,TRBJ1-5,CASRPHDWGLPTHCSNQPQHF,TGTGCCAGCAGACCACATGATTGGGGACTCCCAACACACTGTAGCAATCAGCCCCAGCATTTT
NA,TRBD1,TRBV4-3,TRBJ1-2,CASSQAGTAMVHGYTF,TGCGCCAGCAGCCAAGCCGGGACAGCAATGGTGCATGGCTACACCTTC
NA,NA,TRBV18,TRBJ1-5,CASSPRGGGYQPQHF,TGTGCCAGCTCACCCCGGGGAGGGGGATATCAGCCCCAGCATTTT
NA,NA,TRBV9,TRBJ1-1,CASGVGRDTEAFF,TGTGCCAGCGGCGTAGGAAGAGACACTGAAGCTTTCTTT
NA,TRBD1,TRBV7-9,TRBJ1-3,CASSLEGQGSGNTIYF,TGTGCCAGCAGCTTAGAAGGACAGGGCTCTGGAAACACCATATATTTT
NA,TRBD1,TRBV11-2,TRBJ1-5,CASSVGTGGNQPQHF,TGTGCCAGCAGCGTCGGGACAGGGGGTAATCAGCCCCAGCATTTT
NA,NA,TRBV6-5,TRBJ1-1,CASSRVATEAFF,TGTGCCAGCAGTCGTGTAGCCACTGAAGCTTTCTTT
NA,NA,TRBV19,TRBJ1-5,CASSPLGVGQPQHF,TGTGCCAGTAGCCCCCTCGGGGTCGGTCAGCCCCAGCATTTT
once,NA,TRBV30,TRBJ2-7,CAWSAPPAGKSYEQYF,TGTGCTTGGAGTGCCCCCCCAGCGGGTAAATCATACGAGCAGTACTTC
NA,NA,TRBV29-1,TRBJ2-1,CSVYQGSNEQFF,TGCAGCGTTTATCAGGGGTCGAATGAGCAGTTCTTC
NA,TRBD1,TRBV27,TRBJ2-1,CASGSGTGYNEQFF,TGTGCCAGCGGATCCGGGACAGGGTACAATGAGCAGTTCTTC
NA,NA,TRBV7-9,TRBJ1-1,CASSLVGAHTEAFF,TGTGCCAGCAGCTTAGTTGGGGCGCACACTGAAGCTTTCTTT
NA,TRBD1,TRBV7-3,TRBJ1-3,CASSSDRGGNTIYF,TGTGCCAGCAGCTCCGACAGGGGAGGAAACACCATATATTTT
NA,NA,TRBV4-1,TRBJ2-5,CASSQVLRLLVRQETQYF,TGCGCCAGCAGCCAAGTTCTGAGACTCTTAGTGCGACAAGAGACCCAGTACTTC
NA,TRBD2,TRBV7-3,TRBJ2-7,CASSLDSGSRYEQYF,TGTGCCAGCAGCTTAGATAGCGGGAGCCGCTACGAGCAGTACTTC
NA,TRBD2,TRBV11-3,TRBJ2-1,CASSLASGGTYNEQFF,TGTGCCAGCAGCTTGGCTAGCGGGGGCACCTACAATGAGCAGTTCTTC
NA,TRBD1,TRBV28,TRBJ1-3,CASREGAAGNTIYF,TGTGCCAGCAGGGAGGGGGCGGCTGGAAACACCATATATTTT
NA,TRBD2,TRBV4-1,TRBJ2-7,CASSQVELAGDGEQYF,TGCGCCAGCAGCCAAGTCGAACTAGCGGGAGATGGTGAGCAGTACTTC
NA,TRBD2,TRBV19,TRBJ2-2,CASRERGRDTGELFF,TGTGCCAGTAGAGAACGTGGGAGGGACACCGGGGAGCTGTTTTTT
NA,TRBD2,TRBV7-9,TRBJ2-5,CASSSAGGLQETQYF,TGTGCCAGCAGCTCAGCGGGGGGGCTTCAAGAGACCCAGTACTTC
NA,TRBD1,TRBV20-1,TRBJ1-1,CTVGQGLAFF,TGCACCGTGGGACAGGGGTTGGCTTTCTTT
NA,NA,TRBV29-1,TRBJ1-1,CSVEGAENTEAFF,TGCAGCGTTGAGGGGGCTGAAAACACTGAAGCTTTCTTT
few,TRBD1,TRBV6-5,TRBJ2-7,CASSYSITGGAYEQYF,TGTGCCAGCAGTTACTCGATAACAGGGGGTGCCTACGAGCAGTACTTC
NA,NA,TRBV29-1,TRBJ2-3,CSVCQGADTQYF,TGCAGCGTTTGTCAGGGTGCAGATACGCAGTATTTT
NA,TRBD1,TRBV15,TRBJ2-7,CATSRATGAYEQYF,TGTGCCACCAGCAGAGCTACAGGGGCCTACGAGCAGTACTTC
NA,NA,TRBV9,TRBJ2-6,CASSVGFEGFSGANVLTF,TGTGCCAGCAGCGTAGGTTTTGAGGGATTCTCTGGGGCCAACGTCCTGACTTTC
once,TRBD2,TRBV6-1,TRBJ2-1,CASRTVVGGPNEQFF,TGTGCCAGCAGGACCGTAGTGGGAGGGCCAAATGAGCAGTTCTTC
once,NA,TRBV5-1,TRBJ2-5,CASSLGQVRETQYF,TGCGCCAGCAGCTTGGGCCAGGTTCGAGAGACCCAGTACTTC
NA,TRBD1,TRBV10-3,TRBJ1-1,CAISERGQGGTEAFF,TGTGCCATCAGTGAGCGTGGACAGGGGGGTACTGAAGCTTTCTTT
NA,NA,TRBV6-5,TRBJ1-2,CASSYSTGTYGYTF,TGTGCCAGCAGTTACTCCACAGGGACCTATGGCTACACCTTC
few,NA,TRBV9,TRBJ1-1,CASSAASIGGANTEAFF,TGTGCCAGCAGCGCCGCTTCCATTGGGGGGGCGAACACTGAAGCTTTCTTT
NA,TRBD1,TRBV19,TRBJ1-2,CASTRPGQGIGGYTF,TGTGCCAGTACTCGACCGGGACAGGGCATAGGGGGCTACACCTTC
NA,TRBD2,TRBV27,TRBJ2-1,CASSALLAGLLNEQFF,TGTGCCAGCAGCGCCCTTCTAGCGGGGTTATTGAATGAGCAGTTCTTC
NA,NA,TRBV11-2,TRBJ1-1,CASSPIRSNTEAFF,TGTGCCAGCAGCCCCATCAGATCGAACACTGAAGCTTTCTTT
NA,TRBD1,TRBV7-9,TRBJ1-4,CASRRQGLGTNEKLFF,TGTGCCAGCAGGAGACAGGGACTAGGGACTAATGAAAAACTGTTTTTT
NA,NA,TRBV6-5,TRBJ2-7,CASSYSPVDEQYF,TGTGCCAGCAGTTACTCCCCGGTAGACGAGCAGTACTTC
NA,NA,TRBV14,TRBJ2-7,CASSFGRGGYEQYF,TGTGCCAGCAGCTTTGGGAGGGGGGGCTACGAGCAGTACTTC
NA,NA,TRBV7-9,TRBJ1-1,CASSSRQGTNTEAFF,TGTGCCAGCAGCTCTCGCCAGGGCACGAACACTGAAGCTTTCTTT
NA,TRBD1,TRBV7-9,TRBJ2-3,CASRAGTVSTDTQYF,TGTGCCAGCAGAGCCGGGACAGTCAGCACAGATACGCAGTATTTT
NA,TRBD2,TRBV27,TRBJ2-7,CASSFAPSGLYEQYF,TGTGCCAGCAGTTTCGCGCCTAGCGGCCTCTACGAGCAGTACTTC
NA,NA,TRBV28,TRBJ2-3,CASSFILDTKYF,TGTGCCAGCAGTTTTATACTAGATACGAAGTATTTT
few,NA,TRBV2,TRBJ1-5,CASGVGGGNQPQHF,TGTGCCAGCGGCGTAGGGGGTGGCAATCAGCCCCAGCATTTT
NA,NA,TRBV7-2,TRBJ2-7,CASSLAVSVDHYEQYF,TGTGCCAGCAGCTTAGCAGTTAGCGTGGATCACTACGAGCAGTACTTC
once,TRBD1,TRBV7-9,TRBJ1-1,CASSLQQGGPEAFF,TGTGCCAGCAGCCTCCAACAGGGGGGTCCTGAAGCTTTCTTT